This T cell receptor (beta chain) was retrieved from a study of shared clonotypes between healthy human individuals. Sequencing used immunoSEQ multiplex PCR; TCRdb keeps in-frame clones, though not all of them. The top ten clones hold more than 0.1% of a sample with some 2,000,000 clones, 90% to 96% of them seen once. There are a few counts of this clone. Other DNA sequences from this sample encode an identical CDR3 as well. CDR1 DFQATT and CDR2 SNEGSKA come from the germline V gene (reference sequence). V was shortened by 6 bases and J by 5 bases, with 10 bases between the two germline ends. The CDR3 totals 11 residues.

Material for sequencing was naive CD4+ T cells sorted from blood. Subset specified: CD45RA+ positively selected. This TCR derives from a man aged 18 to 29 in good health. The rearrangement links TRBV20-1 to TRBJ1-1; D remains ambiguous. CDR3 in amino acids: CSAPAGTEAFF. In DNA form, the CDR3 reads TGCAGTGCCCCTGCGGGGACTGAAGCTTTCTTT.